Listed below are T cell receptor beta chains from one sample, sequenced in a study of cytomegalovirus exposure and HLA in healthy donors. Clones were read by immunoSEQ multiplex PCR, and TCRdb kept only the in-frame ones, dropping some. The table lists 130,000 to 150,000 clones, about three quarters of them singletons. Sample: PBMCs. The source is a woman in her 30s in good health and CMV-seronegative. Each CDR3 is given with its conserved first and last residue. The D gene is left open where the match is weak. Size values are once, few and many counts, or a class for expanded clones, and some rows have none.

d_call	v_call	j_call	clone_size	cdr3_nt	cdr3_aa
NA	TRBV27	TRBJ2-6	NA	TGTGCCAGCAGTTTGCTATCGAGCTCTGGGGCCAACGTCCTGACTTTC	CASSLLSSSGANVLTF
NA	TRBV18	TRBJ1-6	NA	TGTGCCAGCTCACCACAGAGCTCCTATAATTCACCCCTCCACTTT	CASSPQSSYNSPLHF
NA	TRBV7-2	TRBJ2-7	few	TGTGCCAGCAGCTTAGGGCTGGCGGGGCTCTACGAGCAGTACTTC	CASSLGLAGLYEQYF
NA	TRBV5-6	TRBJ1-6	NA	TGTGCCAGCAGCTTGGGGGGGGAGAGGGCCTGGAATTCACCCCTCCACTTT	CASSLGGERAWNSPLHF
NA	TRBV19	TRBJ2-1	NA	TGTGCCAGTTCACCCCTTCAGACATCCTACAATGAGCAGTTCTTC	CASSPLQTSYNEQFF
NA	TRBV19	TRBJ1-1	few	TGTGCCAGCAGGGTAAGTGGGACTGAAGCTTTCTTT	CASRVSGTEAFF
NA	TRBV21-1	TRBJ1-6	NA	TGTGCCAGCAGCAAAAAGGGGGATATATATAATTCACCCCTCCACTTT	CASSKKGDIYNSPLHF
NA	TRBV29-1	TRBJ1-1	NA	TGCAGCGCTTCGTCTGCGGGGGTCACTGAAGCTTTCTTT	CSASSAGVTEAFF
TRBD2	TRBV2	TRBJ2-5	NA	TGTGCCAGGGAAGCGGGGGGGCGGGAGACCCAGTACTTC	CAREAGGRETQYF
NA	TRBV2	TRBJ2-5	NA	TGTGCCAGCAACGAAGGAGGAGTGGGAGAGACCCAGTACTTC	CASNEGGVGETQYF
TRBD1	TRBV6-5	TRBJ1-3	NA	TGTGCCAGCAGTTATCGTACAGGGGTCTCTGGAAACACCATATATTTT	CASSYRTGVSGNTIYF
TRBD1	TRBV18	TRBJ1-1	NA	TGTGCCAGCTCACCGAACCGGGACAGCCTGAACACTGAAGCTTTCTTT	CASSPNRDSLNTEAFF
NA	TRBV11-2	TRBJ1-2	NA	TGTGCCAGCAGCTTAGGGATGGCAGGCTTCTATGGCTACACCTTC	CASSLGMAGFYGYTF
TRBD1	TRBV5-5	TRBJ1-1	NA	TGTGCCAGCAGCGGTACAGGGGAAGGCGCTGAAGCTTTCTTT	CASSGTGEGAEAFF
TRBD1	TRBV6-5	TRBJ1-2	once	TGTGCCAGCAGTGACAGGGATAACTATGGCTACACCTTC	CASSDRDNYGYTF
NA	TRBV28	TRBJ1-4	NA	TGTGCCAGCAGAGAGGGCGGGACTAATGAAAAACTGTTTTTT	CASREGGTNEKLFF
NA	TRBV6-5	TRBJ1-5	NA	TGTGCCAGCAGTTATGGTGCGGGCATTAGCAATCAGCCCCAGCATTTT	CASSYGAGISNQPQHF
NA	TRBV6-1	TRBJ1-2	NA	TGTGCCAGCAGTGAAGGGACAGCTATCTATGGCTACACCTTC	CASSEGTAIYGYTF
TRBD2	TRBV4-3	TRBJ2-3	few	TGCGCCAGCAGCTTCTCAGCGGGGGGGCCAGATACGCAGTATTTT	CASSFSAGGPDTQYF
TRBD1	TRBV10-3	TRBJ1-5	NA	TGTGCCATCAGTGAGGGGGACAGGGGAGATAGCAATCAGCCCCAGCATTTT	CAISEGDRGDSNQPQHF
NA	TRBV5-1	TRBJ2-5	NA	TGCGCCAGCAGCCCAAGGACAGCCGATCCCCCCGGGACCCAGTACTTC	CASSPRTADPPGTQYF
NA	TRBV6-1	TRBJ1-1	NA	TGTGCCAGCAGCCACCCCGGAGGGAACACTGAAGCTTTCTTT	CASSHPGGNTEAFF
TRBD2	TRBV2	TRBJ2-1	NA	TGTGCCAGCAGCACTAGCGGGGGGGCCTATGAGCAGTTCTTC	CASSTSGGAYEQFF
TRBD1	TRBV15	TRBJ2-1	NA	TGTGCCACCACCGGGACAGGGACCTACAATGAGCAGTTCTTC	CATTGTGTYNEQFF
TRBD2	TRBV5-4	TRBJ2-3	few	TGTGCCATCTTCAGTATCCTAGCGGGGGCCTCTAAGCAGTATTTT	CAIFSILAGASKQYF
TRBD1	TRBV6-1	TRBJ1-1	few	TGTGCCAGCAGAACAGGGGCTAGAGTGAACACTGAAGCTTTCTTT	CASRTGARVNTEAFF
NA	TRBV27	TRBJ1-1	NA	TGTGCCAGCAGTAATTTTTTTGGGGCCTTTGATCTCACTGAAGCTTTCTTT	CASSNFFGAFDLTEAFF
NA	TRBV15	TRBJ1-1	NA	TGTGCCACCAGCAGAGATATTGGACTGGGGGCGATGAACACTGAAGCTTTCTTT	CATSRDIGLGAMNTEAFF
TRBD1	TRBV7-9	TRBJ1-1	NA	TGTGCCAGCAGCCCGACAACAGGGGGCATGAACACTGAAGCTTTCTTT	CASSPTTGGMNTEAFF
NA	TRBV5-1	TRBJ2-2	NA	TGCGCCAGCAGCCCCTTTCCCGGCGGCCCCGGGGAGCTGTTTTTT	CASSPFPGGPGELFF
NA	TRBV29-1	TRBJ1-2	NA	TGCAGCGTCCCCTCAGATGTGAACTATGGCTACACCTTC	CSVPSDVNYGYTF
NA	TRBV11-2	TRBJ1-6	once	TGTGCCAGCAGCACAGTTACAGGGAAAGTAGGATCACCCCTCCACTTT	CASSTVTGKVGSPLHF
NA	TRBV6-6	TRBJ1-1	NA	TGTGCCAGCAGTTACCTCGATATGGCAGGGGTTGCTTTCTTT	CASSYLDMAGVAFF
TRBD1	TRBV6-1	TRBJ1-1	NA	TGTGCCAGCAGTTATCATGGGACAGGTGGTGAAGCTTTCTTT	CASSYHGTGGEAFF
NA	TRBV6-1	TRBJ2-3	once	TGTGCCAGCAGTGAAGCGGGGGCGGGAGATACGCAGTATTTT	CASSEAGAGDTQYF
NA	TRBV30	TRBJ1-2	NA	TGTGCCTGGAGTGTAAGGGCAGGGAATGGCTACACCTTC	CAWSVRAGNGYTF
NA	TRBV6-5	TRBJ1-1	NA	TGTGCCAGCAGTTACTCGAGGTTTGCTGAAGCTTTCTTT	CASSYSRFAEAFF
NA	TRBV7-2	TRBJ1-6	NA	TGTGCCAGCAGCCAGGGGTACAATTCACCCCTCCACTTT	CASSQGYNSPLHF
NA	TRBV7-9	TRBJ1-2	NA	TGTGCCAGCAGCCGACATCCGGACTATGGCTACACCTTC	CASSRHPDYGYTF
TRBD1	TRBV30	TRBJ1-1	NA	TGTGCCTGGAGAAGACAGGGTCCGAACACTGAAGCTTTCTTT	CAWRRQGPNTEAFF
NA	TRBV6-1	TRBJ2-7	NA	TGTGCCAGCAGTGAAGCTTCGGGAAGCTCCTACGAGCAGTACTTC	CASSEASGSSYEQYF
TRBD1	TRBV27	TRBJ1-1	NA	TGTGCCAGCAGCAGCGGGGGGGACAGGGGGCGAAGAGCTTTCTTT	CASSSGGDRGRRAFF
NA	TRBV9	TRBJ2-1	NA	TGTGCCAGCAGCGTAGCCTATGAGCAGTTCTTC	CASSVAYEQFF
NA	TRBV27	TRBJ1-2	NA	TGTGCCAGCAAGGGCGTCCGGGCGGGCGGCTATACCTTC	CASKGVRAGGYTF
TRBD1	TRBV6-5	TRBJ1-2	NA	TGTGCCAGCAGTCCAGGGGGCGTTTATGGCTACACCTTC	CASSPGGVYGYTF
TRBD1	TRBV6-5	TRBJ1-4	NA	TGTGCCAGCAGCCCGGACAGGGGCGTGTATGAAAAACTGTTTTTT	CASSPDRGVYEKLFF
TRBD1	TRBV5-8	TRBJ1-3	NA	TGTGCCAGCAGCTTGGGGGACAGGAGCTCTGGAAACACCATATATTTT	CASSLGDRSSGNTIYF
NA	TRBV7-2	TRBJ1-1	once	TGTGCCAGCAGCCCGGGGGTCGTCACTGAAGCTTTCTTT	CASSPGVVTEAFF
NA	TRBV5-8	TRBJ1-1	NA	TGTGCCAGCAGCTTGTTAGAGGAAACGGGTGAAGCTTTCTTT	CASSLLEETGEAFF
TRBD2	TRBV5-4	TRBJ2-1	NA	TGTGCCAGCAGCATGACTAGCGGGGGGACGCCCAGCTCCTACAATGAGCAGTTCTTC	CASSMTSGGTPSSYNEQFF
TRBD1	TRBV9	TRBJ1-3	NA	TGTGCCAGCAGCGTAGGGGGGACAGATTCCCCTGGAAACACCATATATTTT	CASSVGGTDSPGNTIYF
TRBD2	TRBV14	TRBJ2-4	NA	TGTGCCAGCAGCCCCCTCGGGAGGCAGAACTCAAACATTCAGTACTTC	CASSPLGRQNSNIQYF
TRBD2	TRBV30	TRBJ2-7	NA	TGTGCCTGGAGTGTACCCGCGGGGGGGCGCTCCTACGAGCAGTACTTC	CAWSVPAGGRSYEQYF
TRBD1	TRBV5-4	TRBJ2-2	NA	TGTGCCAGCAGCCCCCGACAGGGGAACACCGGGGAGCTGTTTTTT	CASSPRQGNTGELFF
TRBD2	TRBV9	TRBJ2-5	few	TGTGCCAGCAGCGTAGGGAATAGCGGGGGGTTACAAGAGACCCAGTACTTC	CASSVGNSGGLQETQYF
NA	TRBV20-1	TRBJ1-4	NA	TGCAGTGCTGCACAGGGTGAAAAACTGTTTTTT	CSAAQGEKLFF
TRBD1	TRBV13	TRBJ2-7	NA	TGTGCCAGCAGCCCGCTACGGGGACAGGGGTGGTGGGAGCAGTACTTC	CASSPLRGQGWWEQYF